This TCR beta chain is from a study of shared clonotypes between healthy human individuals (dated by TCRdb to the early 2020s). With regard to the full study: A few men and a couple of women, aged 18 to 49 years, made up the cohort. Each donor's leukapheresis produced roughly between about 0.85 and 10 billion PBMCs. For each donor, CD4 naive and CD4 memory were each run on three plates, CD8 naive on two plates, and CD8 memory on one plate. Different laboratories and diverse techniques were used to prepare libraries and sequence TCR repertoires, to increase sequencing depth and limit assay-specific biases. The study deeply sequenced blood TCR repertoires of several healthy adults to estimate repertoire size and the extent of clonotype sharing between individuals.

General conclusions and limits of the study: When a handful of donors were compared, the shared fraction of clonotypes was about 5% for naive CD4, 3.5% to 4% for naive CD8, 2.3% for memory CD4, and 0.35% to 0.4% for memory CD8. Sampling was restricted to blood, and TCR repertoires in tissues likely differ from the TCR repertoires found in blood. Even with the large sequencing depth, rarefaction of the sorted-subset datasets indicated that sequencing was incomplete. Estimated clonotype richness was generally larger for naive than for memory subsets. Pairwise subsampling led to the expectation that sequencing depth would affect the degree of clonotype sharing among donors. The genetic and exposure-history diversity represented was limited by the small number of donors. Clonotypes shared by all four sorted-subset donors showed higher generation probabilities than non-shared clonotypes.

Reading the germline V gene (reference sequence) gives CDR1 WNHNN and CDR2 SYGVQD. Including the terminal cysteine and phenylalanine, the CDR3 comprises 12 residues. Of all the DNA, just the CDR3 is kept, 36 bases in frame from base 1. V is pared back by 4 bases and J by 6 bases, with 6 bases lying between the germline termini. Using the deep immunoSEQ assay, multiplex PCR amplified TCR CDR3 regions from genomic DNA. Extracted genomic DNA from each cell subset was distributed evenly across all wells of several immunoSEQ 96-well plates, and each plate was treated as a replicate. For sorted subsets, each replicate PCR was loaded with about 200 ng genomic DNA, equivalent to roughly 30,000 T cell genomes. Purified libraries were quantified with a Qubit 3.0 fluorometer, sized on a Bioanalyzer 2100, and re-quantified with the KAPA Library Quantification kit. Every immunoSEQ 96-well plate was sequenced on a dedicated single-read 150-cycle Illumina NextSeq 550 flow cell. In the original analysis: Because the immunoSEQ output included only junctional sequences and no quality scores, the filtering could not be the same as the filtering used for full-length reads. Sequences were annotated with PyIR, a Python wrapper for IgBLAST v1.9, and V/J genes and CDR3 were assigned using IMGT germline references. Reads were filtered out if the reads had weak V/J assignments (E-value above 1e-6), no CDR3, stop codons, out-of-frame junctions, or ambiguous translated residues. V3J clonotypes were defined as sequences sharing the same inferred V gene, J gene, and CDR3 amino acid sequence. Percentage overlap between repertoires was calculated by dividing the number of shared unique clonotypes by the size of the smaller repertoire. RTK rarefaction, the Chao1 estimator, and Recon v2.1 estimates of unobserved clonotypes were used to assess repertoire richness. Generation probabilities for all TCRbeta clonotypes obtained by the gDNA method from a few donors were computed using OLGA. Held by TCRdb, this immuneACCESS table contains in-frame sequences only and omits some clones. Under half of the omission traces to an unresolved V gene where checked; the cause of the rest is unknown. The D gene and trimming were derived from the DNA, and the V and J assignments and clone size from that table. The sample contains 1,500,000 or so clones, about 98.5% of them found a single time. The ten largest make up approximately 0.4% of the sample.

The donors were healthy, HIV-negative adults with no recently reported acute infections or vaccinations. Only Caucasian adults living in Nashville, Tennessee, USA were represented among the donors. Magnetic negative selection was used to enrich CD4+ T cells, after which naive cells were positively selected on CD45RA and the negative fraction became the memory subset. Blood was obtained by leukapheresis, after which PBMCs were separated by Ficoll-Histopaque density gradient centrifugation and cryopreserved in liquid nitrogen vapor phase. Analytical flow cytometry was used to check the purity and quantity of every magnetically sorted T cell population. Genomic DNA was isolated from each sorted fraction and quantified by UV absorbance on a Nanodrop 2000c. With respect to this clone: The specificity of this receptor is unknown. There are no base qualities to consult, and no much larger clone falls within one base.

The specimen sequenced was naive CD4+ T cells sorted from blood. The sample's cell subset or site label is to be understood as: CD45RA+ positively selected. This receptor was identified in a man aged 25 to 40 in good health. The chain joins TRBV10-1 to TRBJ2-2; the D segment could be TRBD2, given 6 matching bases. Here is the DNA: TGCGCCAGCAGTGGGGGGGCCGGGGAGCTGTTTTTT. This translates into CASSGGAGELFF.